A selection of T cell receptor beta chains follows, all from one sample in a study of blood T cell repertoires in COVID-19. The table came from immunoSEQ multiplex PCR; TCRdb's copy has only in-frame clones and leaves some out. Of around 310,000 clones in the sample, approximately 91% are singletons; the top ten hold 12%. The specimen sequenced was peripheral blood. Receptors originate from a woman aged 55-69 years with acute or convalescent COVID-19. Both conserved end residues are part of each CDR3. The order of the fields is J gene, clone size, D gene, V gene, CDR3 protein, CDR3 DNA. A D gene is named only where the DNA matches it firmly. Expanded clones get a size class; other rows say once, few or many, or leave the size out.

TRBJ2-1 NA TRBD2 TRBV29-1 CSVEGSGGYYNEQFF TGCAGCGTTGAGGGTAGCGGGGGGTACTACAATGAGCAGTTCTTC
TRBJ1-4 once TRBD1 TRBV6-5 CASSTTGTGGKLFF TGTGCCAGCAGTACCACCGGGACAGGGGGAAAACTGTTTTTT
TRBJ1-1 NA TRBD1 TRBV2 CASSPGTGNTEAFF TGTGCCAGCAGCCCCGGGACAGGGAACACTGAAGCTTTCTTT
TRBJ2-2 NA TRBD1 TRBV27 CASSLKGTGRSENTGELFF TGTGCCAGCAGTTTGAAAGGGACAGGGAGATCGGAGAACACCGGGGAGCTGTTTTTT
TRBJ1-2 NA TRBD1 TRBV9 CASSVGDRGYGYTF TGTGCCAGCAGCGTTGGGGACAGGGGCTATGGCTACACCTTC
TRBJ1-1 NA NA TRBV14 CASSQGGGYTEAFF TGTGCCAGCAGCCAAGGAGGCGGGTATACTGAAGCTTTCTTT
TRBJ1-5 NA NA TRBV6-2/TRBV6-3 CASSSLRRGNQPQHF TGTGCCAGCAGCAGCCTTCGGAGGGGCAATCAGCCCCAGCATTTT
TRBJ1-5 NA NA TRBV6-2/TRBV6-3 CASSYSAKGRGPQHF TGTGCCAGCAGTTACAGCGCAAAAGGTAGGGGGCCCCAGCATTTT
TRBJ1-4 NA TRBD1 TRBV19 CASTGGLFEKLFF TGTGCCAGTACAGGGGGGCTTTTTGAAAAACTGTTTTTT
TRBJ1-1 few NA TRBV7-9 CASSPQGMNTEAFF TGTGCCAGCAGCCCACAGGGAATGAACACTGAAGCTTTCTTT
TRBJ1-5 NA NA TRBV5-4 CASSPRPGQDNQPQHF TGTGCCAGCAGCCCGCGACCTGGGCAGGACAATCAGCCCCAGCATTTT
TRBJ2-7 NA TRBD1 TRBV5-1 CASSLGQGFDEQYF TGCGCCAGCAGCTTGGGACAGGGGTTTGACGAGCAGTACTTC
TRBJ2-7 NA NA TRBV5-6 CASSFGTDYEQYF TGTGCCAGCAGCTTCGGGACTGACTACGAGCAGTACTTC
TRBJ2-2 few NA TRBV30 CAWSVSQAGELFF TGTGCCTGGAGTGTCTCCCAGGCCGGGGAGCTGTTTTTT
TRBJ1-2 NA NA TRBV27 CASGPVGGDYGYTF TGTGCCAGCGGCCCGGTGGGGGGTGACTATGGCTACACCTTC
TRBJ2-5 NA NA TRBV7-3 CASSLQHQETQYF TGTGCCAGCAGCTTACAACATCAAGAGACCCAGTACTTC
TRBJ2-1 NA NA TRBV6-2/TRBV6-3 CASSYSNTGYNEQFF TGTGCCAGCAGTTACTCGAATACAGGGTACAATGAGCAGTTCTTC
TRBJ1-2 NA NA TRBV4-1 CASSQQSWQNYGYTF TGCGCCAGCAGCCAACAATCTTGGCAGAACTATGGCTACACCTTC
TRBJ2-7 NA NA TRBV7-8 CASSPGRGFSYEQYF TGTGCCAGCAGCCCAGGGCGGGGTTTCTCCTACGAGCAGTACTTC
TRBJ1-1 NA NA TRBV4-3 CASSQELRGNTEAFF TGCGCCAGCAGCCAAGAGCTCAGGGGGAACACTGAAGCTTTCTTT
TRBJ2-2 NA NA TRBV3-1/TRBV3-2 CASSQGSRRTGELFF TGTGCCAGCAGCCAAGGCTCTAGACGGACCGGGGAGCTGTTTTTT
TRBJ2-1 NA TRBD1 TRBV2 CASSRTGGALSSYNEQFF TGTGCCAGCAGTCGGACAGGGGGCGCCTTGAGCTCCTACAATGAGCAGTTCTTC
TRBJ1-4 NA NA TRBV11-2 CASSLSRTFAGATNEKLFF TGTGCCAGCAGCTTATCTAGGACGTTCGCAGGGGCAACTAATGAAAAACTGTTTTTT
TRBJ2-1 NA NA TRBV3-1/TRBV3-2 CASSLGLINEQFF TGTGCCAGCAGCCTCGGACTGATCAATGAGCAGTTCTTC
TRBJ1-5 few NA TRBV21-1 CASTITISGGKSYSNQPQHF TGTGCCAGCACCATTACCATATCGGGGGGGAAGTCCTATAGCAATCAGCCCCAGCATTTT
TRBJ2-5 NA NA TRBV15 CATSRVRGFVETQYF TGTGCCACCAGCAGAGTTCGGGGGTTCGTAGAGACCCAGTACTTC
TRBJ2-5 NA TRBD1 TRBV24-1 CATSDPGTGVQETQYF TGTGCCACCAGTGACCCCGGGACAGGCGTCCAAGAGACCCAGTACTTC
TRBJ1-1 NA TRBD1 TRBV7-6 CASSLVAQGVMNTEAFF TGTGCCAGCAGCTTAGTGGCACAGGGGGTAATGAACACTGAAGCTTTCTTT
TRBJ2-7 NA NA TRBV4-2 CASSQGGQSYEQYF TGTGCCAGCAGCCAAGGAGGACAGAGCTACGAGCAGTACTTC
TRBJ1-4 NA TRBD1 TRBV5-6 CASRRQGEKLFF TGTGCCAGCAGGCGACAGGGTGAGAAACTGTTTTTT
TRBJ1-2 NA TRBD1 TRBV7-3 CASSARDRGLSYTF TGTGCCAGCAGCGCCCGGGACAGGGGGCTTAGCTACACCTTC
TRBJ1-1 NA NA TRBV5-6 CASSLSRGFLTEAFF TGTGCCAGCAGCTTGTCCAGGGGTTTCCTCACTGAAGCTTTCTTT
TRBJ1-6 NA TRBD1 TRBV28 CASSLGQGPNSPLHF TGTGCCAGCAGTTTAGGACAGGGACCTAATTCACCCCTCCACTTT
TRBJ1-4 NA NA TRBV10-3 CAISGGEGREKLFF TGTGCCATCAGTGGGGGGGAAGGCCGCGAAAAACTGTTTTTT
TRBJ1-5 NA TRBD1 TRBV7-2 CASSSQGAGQPQHF TGTGCCAGCAGCTCCCAGGGGGCTGGTCAGCCCCAGCATTTT
TRBJ2-3 NA NA TRBV4-3 CASSTRGTDTQYF TGCGCCAGCAGCACCCGGGGCACAGATACGCAGTATTTT
TRBJ2-5 NA TRBD2 TRBV7-2 CASSLRAWRGGTETQYF TGTGCCAGCAGCTTAAGGGCGTGGCGGGGGGGCACAGAGACCCAGTACTTC
TRBJ1-3 NA NA TRBV12-5 CASGPLRDSLSGNTIYF TGTGCTAGTGGTCCCCTCCGAGACAGCCTCTCTGGAAACACCATATATTTT
TRBJ1-5 NA NA TRBV15 CATSGEGWQPQHF TGTGCCACCAGCGGGGAGGGCTGGCAGCCCCAGCATTTT
TRBJ1-6 NA TRBD1 TRBV6-6 CASSPLRDRGHNSPLHF TGTGCCAGCAGTCCCCTCCGGGACAGGGGACATAATTCACCCCTCCACTTT
TRBJ2-3 once NA TRBV9 CASSVGSSSDTQYF TGTGCCAGCAGCGTAGGGAGTAGTTCAGATACGCAGTATTTT
TRBJ2-7 NA TRBD1 TRBV5-4 CASSSRDRVGYEQYF TGTGCCAGCAGCTCCCGGGACAGGGTAGGCTACGAGCAGTACTTC